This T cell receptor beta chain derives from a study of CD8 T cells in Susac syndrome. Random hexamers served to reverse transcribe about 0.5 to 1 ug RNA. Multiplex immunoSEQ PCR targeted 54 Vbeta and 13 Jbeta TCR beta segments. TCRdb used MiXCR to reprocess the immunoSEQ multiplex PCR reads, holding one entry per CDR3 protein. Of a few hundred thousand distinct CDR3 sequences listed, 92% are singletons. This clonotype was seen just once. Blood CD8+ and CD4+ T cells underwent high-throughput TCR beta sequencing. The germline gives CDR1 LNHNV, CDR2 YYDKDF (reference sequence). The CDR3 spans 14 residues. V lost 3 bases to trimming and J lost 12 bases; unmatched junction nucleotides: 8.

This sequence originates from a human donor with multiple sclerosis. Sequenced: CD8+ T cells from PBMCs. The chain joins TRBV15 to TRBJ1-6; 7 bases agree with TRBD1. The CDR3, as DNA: TGTGCCACCAGCAGCTCCGGGACAGTGAGACCCCTCCACTTT. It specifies CATSSSGTVRPLHF.